This entry features one T cell receptor beta chain sequence. Its antigen is not identified. Libraries were prepared by immunoSEQ multiplex PCR; TCRdb keeps only in-frame clonotypes and omits some of them. The sample includes around 2.1 million clones, more than 85% of them seen just once. Naive CD8 populations comprised CD45RO-negative cells positively selected for CCR7, excluding terminally differentiated effector memory CD45RA+ cells. The data derive from a study of shared clonotypes between healthy human individuals. In the study overall: Per-donor plates numbered three CD4 naive, three CD4 memory, two CD8 naive and one CD8 memory.

V shed 3 bases and J shed 4 bases, with 15 bases lying between them. The CDR3 contains 14 residues. Germline values: CDR1 SQVTM, CDR2 ANQGSEA. Broader study findings: Some clonotypes were shared by all four sorted-subset donors, while others were not shared. The non-shared ones had lower generation probabilities than the shared ones. Larger estimated richness was generally recorded for naive subsets relative to memory subsets.

Sequenced sample: naive CD8+ T cells from PBMCs. The chain has TRBV29-1 and TRBJ1-1; D may be TRBD1 (5 bases). The receptor comes from a man aged 18 to 30 in good health. Some clones in this sample may be carry-over from other donors' samples. The CDR3, as DNA: TGCAGCGTTGAGCGCAGATTTGGGGGCACTGAAGCTTTCTTT. It translates to CSVERRFGGTEAFF.